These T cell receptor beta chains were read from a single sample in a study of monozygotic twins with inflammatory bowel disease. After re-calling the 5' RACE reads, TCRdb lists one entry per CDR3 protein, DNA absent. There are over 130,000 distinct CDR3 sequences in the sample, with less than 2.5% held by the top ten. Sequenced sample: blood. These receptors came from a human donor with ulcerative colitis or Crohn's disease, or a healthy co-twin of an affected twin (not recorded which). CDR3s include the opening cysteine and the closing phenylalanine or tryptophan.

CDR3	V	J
CASSLLFGTDEQYF	TRBV18	TRBJ2-7
CASSLWDPYEQYF	TRBV5-1	TRBJ2-7
CASSSFRTGLNTEAFF	TRBV6-2/TRBV6-3	TRBJ1-1
CASSRTVVMDTQYF	TRBV18	TRBJ2-3
CASSLAEDSPLHF	TRBV7-6	TRBJ1-6
CSARVPTGSGNTIYF	TRBV20-1	TRBJ1-3
CASRPPGDRALGYTF	TRBV6-1	TRBJ1-2
CASSDSKGVAAGEQFF	TRBV6-4	TRBJ2-1
CASSSFPQGSFYEQYF	TRBV7-9	TRBJ2-7
CASSPGRRSGNTIYF	TRBV18	TRBJ1-3
CALAGGLQETQYF	TRBV10-3	TRBJ2-5
CSAPVTGTLEAFF	TRBV20-1	TRBJ1-1
CASSLDSRVPRPNTEAFF	TRBV5-1	TRBJ1-1
CASSQDQGVSGSEQFF	TRBV4-3	TRBJ2-1
CASRLTGRQLTTEAFF	TRBV7-3	TRBJ1-1
CASSQNRDRLTDTQYF	TRBV14	TRBJ2-3
CASKPEQGRTGELFF	TRBV12-3/TRBV12-4	TRBJ2-2
CASSLRAGANVLTF	TRBV7-6	TRBJ2-6
CASSTPRQLTYEQYF	TRBV7-9	TRBJ2-7
CASSTPHRDPTDTQYF	TRBV28	TRBJ2-3
CAWSVLSGTGELFF	TRBV30	TRBJ2-2
CASSPGAGSTDTQYF	TRBV7-9	TRBJ2-3
CASSSREALNTEAFF	TRBV5-1	TRBJ1-1
CASSQDNRGYSYNEQFF	TRBV4-3	TRBJ2-1
CSVETGYRSGANVLTF	TRBV29-1	TRBJ2-6
CASSYGRGYGYTF	TRBV6-2/TRBV6-3	TRBJ1-2
CASSVGLGYEYNEQFF	TRBV5-1	TRBJ2-1
CASSQDRALSSRDRIDKNMQYF	TRBV14	TRBJ2-4
CASRGQGWMSRGATNEKLFF	TRBV4-3	TRBJ1-4
CSARIVNEQYF	TRBV20-1	TRBJ2-7
CASSPFGDSNQPQHF	TRBV7-6	TRBJ1-5
CAISASGQGNYGYTF	TRBV10-3	TRBJ1-2
CASRRGAQGQPQHF	TRBV19	TRBJ1-5
CASSLGGYSNHPQHF	TRBV7-9	TRBJ1-5
CASRIQGSQWEEYF	TRBV5-1	TRBJ2-7
CASSITPRVADYGYTF	TRBV18	TRBJ1-2
CASGQEYEQYF	TRBV19	TRBJ2-7
CASSPGGVTYEQYF	TRBV6-1	TRBJ2-7
CASSLAGVGEQFF	TRBV7-3	TRBJ2-1
CASSPGFLYEQYF	TRBV6-5	TRBJ2-7
CASSYLGGEGQPQHF	TRBV5-5	TRBJ1-5
CSVSPPEKNTGELFF	TRBV29-1	TRBJ2-2
CASRDRQRNEKLFF	TRBV6-1	TRBJ1-4
CASSLGGYAVTQYF	TRBV5-1	TRBJ2-5
CASSPHGVSSDGYTF	TRBV4-3	TRBJ1-2
CASSPGTGGLEAFF	TRBV18	TRBJ1-1
CATSRNPSGNSPLHF	TRBV15	TRBJ1-6
CASSERGRGIGNTIYF	TRBV27	TRBJ1-3
CASSLRGADTQYF	TRBV5-1	TRBJ2-3
CASSQESMIAGPLATDTQYF	TRBV4-2	TRBJ2-3
CASSQSWGRSSDTQYF	TRBV4-2	TRBJ2-3
CASSRDRLAKNIQYF	TRBV13	TRBJ2-4
CASRKLLEYNEQFF	TRBV27	TRBJ2-1
CAWSSQRGEKLFF	TRBV30	TRBJ1-4
CASSYPYYEQYF	TRBV6-2/TRBV6-3	TRBJ2-7